One T cell receptor (beta chain) is described in this entry. Its cognate antigen is unknown. The sample originates from a study of cytomegalovirus exposure and HLA in healthy donors. Overall study findings and caveats: Through in vitro validation, three CMV-associated chains were shown to be specific for CMV antigens.

Researchers ran the PCR with 60 Vbeta and 13 Jbeta primers. TCRdb's table, derived via immunoSEQ multiplex PCR, lists solely in-frame clones and lacks some. Of 75,000 to 80,000 clones listed, around 80% are singletons. The source is a male donor in good health and CMV-seropositive. The sequencing input was PBMCs.

The CDR3 DNA reads TGTGCCAGCTCAGGCCCAGCGGGAGCCTACGAGCAGTACTTC. Translating it yields CASSGPAGAYEQYF. The gene calls are TRBV18 and TRBJ2-7, with 8 bases identical to TRBD2. The V and J ends lost 5 bases and 2 bases, in that order; junction bases with no gene match: 5. Germline V gene lookup returns CDR1 KGHSH and CDR2 LQKENI. The CDR3 totals 14 residues.